This T cell receptor (beta chain) came from a study of control samples from healthy donors and cancer patients. Repertoires were generated with immunoSEQ multiplex PCR, while TCRdb's copy carries only in-frame clones and drops some. Of about 160,000 clones detected, roughly 95% appear once; the ten largest clones hold 1%. The trim removed 2 bases at V and 6 bases at J, leaving 7 bases unmatched. Looked up from germline, CDR1 is LNHDA and CDR2 is SQIVND (reference sequence). The CDR3 runs to 16 residues. This sequence was found in a woman aged 25-40 years in good health. V usage is TRBV19 and J usage is TRBJ2-1, with 10 nucleotides matching TRBD2. The sample was blood. In nucleotides, the CDR3 is TGTGCCAGTAGTATAAGCGCTAGCGGGAGTATCAATGAGCAGTTCTTC. This codes for CASSISASGSINEQFF.